The clone carrying this TCR beta chain has a count of ten or more. Its antigen is as yet unknown. The CDR3 loop spans 17 amino acids. Looked up from germline, CDR1 is LNHNV and CDR2 is YYDKDF (reference sequence). The V gene end was trimmed by 0 bases and the J gene end by 4 bases; junction bases not matched to a gene: 9. This sample stems from a study of identical twins. Study-wide results and caveats: Clonotypes of the beta chain that were abundant in cord blood carried fewer insertions (memory repertoires showed none). Zero-insertion results could be subject to partial confounding by invariant MAIT and iNKT cells.

A universal primer binding site was introduced by template switching. The final cDNA contained unique molecular identifiers. A single record per CDR3 protein comes from TCRdb applying MiXCR to the 5' RACE reads. The table records about 160,000 distinct CDR3 sequences, under 4.5% of them present only once. The receptor was isolated from a man aged 18 to 29 in good health. The specimen sequenced was memory T cells sorted from blood. The gene calls are TRBV15 and TRBJ2-1; 7 positions match TRBD2. CDR3 residues: CATSRDPSSGGYNEQFF. CDR3 DNA: TGTGCCACCAGCAGAGATCCGTCTAGCGGAGGATACAATGAGCAGTTCTTC.